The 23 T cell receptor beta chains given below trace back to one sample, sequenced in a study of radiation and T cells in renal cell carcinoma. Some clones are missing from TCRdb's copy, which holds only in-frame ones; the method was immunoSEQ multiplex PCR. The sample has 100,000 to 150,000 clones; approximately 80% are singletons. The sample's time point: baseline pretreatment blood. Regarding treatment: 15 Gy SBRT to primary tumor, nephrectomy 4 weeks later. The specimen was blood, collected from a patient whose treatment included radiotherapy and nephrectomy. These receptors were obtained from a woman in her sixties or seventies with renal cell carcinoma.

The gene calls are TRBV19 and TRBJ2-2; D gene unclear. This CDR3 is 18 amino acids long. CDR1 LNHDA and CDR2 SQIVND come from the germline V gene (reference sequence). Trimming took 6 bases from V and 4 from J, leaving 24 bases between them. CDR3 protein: CASSLNRHSGQATGELFF. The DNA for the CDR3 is TGTGCCAGTAGCCTTAATAGGCATTCCGGGCAGGCCACCGGGGAGCTGTTTTTT.

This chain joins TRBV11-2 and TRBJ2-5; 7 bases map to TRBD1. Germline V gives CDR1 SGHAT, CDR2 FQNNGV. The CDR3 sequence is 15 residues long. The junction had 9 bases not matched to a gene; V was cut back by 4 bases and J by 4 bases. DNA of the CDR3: TGTGCCAGCAGCTCAGTGACAGGGAGTAGAGAGACCCAGTACTTC. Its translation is CASSSVTGSRETQYF.

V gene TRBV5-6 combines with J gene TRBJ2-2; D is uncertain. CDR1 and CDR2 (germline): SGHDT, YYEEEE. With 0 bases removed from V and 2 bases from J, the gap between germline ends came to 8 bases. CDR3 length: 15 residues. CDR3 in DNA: TGTGCCAGCAGCTTGGTTTCCGCCAACACCGGGGAGCTGTTTTTT. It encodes CASSLVSANTGELFF.

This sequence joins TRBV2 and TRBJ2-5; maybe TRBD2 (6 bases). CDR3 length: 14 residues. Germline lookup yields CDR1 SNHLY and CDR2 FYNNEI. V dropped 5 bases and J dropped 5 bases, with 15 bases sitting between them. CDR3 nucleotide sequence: TGTGCCAGCAGTCCCCTCTTGGCGGGGGAGACCCAGTACTTC. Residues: CASSPLLAGETQYF.

The CDR3 loop is CASSLVSGAAYEQYF. CDR3 DNA: TGTGCCAGCAGCTTAGTGAGCGGGGCGGCCTACGAGCAGTACTTC. The chain joins TRBV11-2 to TRBJ2-7; TRBD2 agrees at 7 bases. The CDR3 has 15 residues. Germline V gives CDR1 SGHAT, CDR2 FQNNGV. V gave up 1 base and J gave up 2 bases; unmatched junction bases: 5.

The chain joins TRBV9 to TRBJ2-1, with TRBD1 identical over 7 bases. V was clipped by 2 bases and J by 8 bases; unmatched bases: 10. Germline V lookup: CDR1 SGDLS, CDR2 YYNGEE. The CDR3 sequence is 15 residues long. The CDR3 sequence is CASSVWTGLADEQFF. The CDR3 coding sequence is TGTGCCAGCAGCGTCTGGACAGGCTTAGCCGATGAGCAGTTCTTC.

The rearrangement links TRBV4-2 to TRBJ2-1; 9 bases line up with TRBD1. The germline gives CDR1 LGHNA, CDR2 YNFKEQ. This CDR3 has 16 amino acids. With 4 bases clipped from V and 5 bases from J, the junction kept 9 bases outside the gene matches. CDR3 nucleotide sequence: TGTGCCAGCAGCCTGCAAGCCGGGACAGGGAACAATGAGCAGTTCTTC. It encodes CASSLQAGTGNNEQFF.

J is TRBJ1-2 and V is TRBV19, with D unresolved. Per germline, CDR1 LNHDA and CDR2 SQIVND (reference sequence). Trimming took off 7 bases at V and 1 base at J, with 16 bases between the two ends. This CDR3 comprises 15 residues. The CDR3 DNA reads TGTGCCAGTACCCATGCCGGTTTCCTTAACTATGGCTACACCTTC. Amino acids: CASTHAGFLNYGYTF.

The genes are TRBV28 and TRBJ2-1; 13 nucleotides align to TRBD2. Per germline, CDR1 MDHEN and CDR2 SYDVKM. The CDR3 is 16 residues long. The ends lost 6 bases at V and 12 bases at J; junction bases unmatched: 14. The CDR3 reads CASSRRTSGGSAPQFF. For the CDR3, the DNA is TGTGCCAGCAGCCGCCGGACTAGCGGGGGTTCCGCCCCGCAGTTCTTC.

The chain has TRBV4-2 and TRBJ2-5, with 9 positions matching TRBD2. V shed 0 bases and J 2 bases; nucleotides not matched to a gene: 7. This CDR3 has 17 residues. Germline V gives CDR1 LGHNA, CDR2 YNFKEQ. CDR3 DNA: TGTGCCAGCAGCCAAGACTTAGCGGGAGAGATTCAAGAGACCCAGTACTTC. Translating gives CASSQDLAGEIQETQYF.

The CDR3 DNA is TGCGCCAGCAGCTTGGATAGGGGCCTTGAAGCTTTCTTT. This translates into CASSLDRGLEAFF. This rearrangement joins TRBV5-1 to TRBJ1-1, with D perhaps TRBD1 (5 bases). The CDR3 extends over 13 amino acids. CDR1 SGHRS and CDR2 YFSETQ come from the germline V gene. V gave up 0 bases and J gave up 7 bases, with 10 bases separating them.

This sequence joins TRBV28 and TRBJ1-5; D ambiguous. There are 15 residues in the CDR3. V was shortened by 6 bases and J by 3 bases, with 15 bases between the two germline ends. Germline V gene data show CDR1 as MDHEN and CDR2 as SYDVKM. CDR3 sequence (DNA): TGTGCCAGCAGAGCTTTGGCCAGGACCAATCAGCCCCAGCATTTT. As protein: CASRALARTNQPQHF.

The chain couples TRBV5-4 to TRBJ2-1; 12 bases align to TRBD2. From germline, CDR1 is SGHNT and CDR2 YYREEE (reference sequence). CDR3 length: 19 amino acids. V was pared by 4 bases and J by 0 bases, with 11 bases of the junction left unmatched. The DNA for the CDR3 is TGTGCCAGCAGCCCGGGGGGCCTAGCGGGAGGGGCCTCCTACAATGAGCAGTTCTTC. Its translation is CASSPGGLAGGASYNEQFF.

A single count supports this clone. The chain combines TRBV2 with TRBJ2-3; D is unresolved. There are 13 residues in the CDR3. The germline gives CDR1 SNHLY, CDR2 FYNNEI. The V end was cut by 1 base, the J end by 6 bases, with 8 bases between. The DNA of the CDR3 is TGTGCCAGCAGTGAAGTTCAGAGGGATACGCAGTATTTT. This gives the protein CASSEVQRDTQYF.

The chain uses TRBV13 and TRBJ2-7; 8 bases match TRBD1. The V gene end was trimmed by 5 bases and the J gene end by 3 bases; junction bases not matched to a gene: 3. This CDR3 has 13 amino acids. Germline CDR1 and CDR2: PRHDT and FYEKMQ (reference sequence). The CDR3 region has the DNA TGTGCCAGCAGCCGGGACAGGCACTACGAGCAGTACTTC. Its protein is CASSRDRHYEQYF.

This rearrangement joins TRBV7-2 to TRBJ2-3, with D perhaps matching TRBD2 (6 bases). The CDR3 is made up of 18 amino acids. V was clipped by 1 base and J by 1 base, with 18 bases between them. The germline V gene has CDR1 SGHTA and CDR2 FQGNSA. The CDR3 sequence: CASSLVGGGGIRTDTQYF. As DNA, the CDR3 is TGTGCCAGCAGCTTAGTCGGAGGAGGCGGGATCCGCACAGATACGCAGTATTTT.

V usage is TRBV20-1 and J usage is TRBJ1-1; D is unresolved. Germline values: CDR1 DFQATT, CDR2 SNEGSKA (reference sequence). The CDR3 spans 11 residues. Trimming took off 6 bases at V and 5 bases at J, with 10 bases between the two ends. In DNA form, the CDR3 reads TGCAGTGCCGCAAGAGGGACTGAAGCTTTCTTT. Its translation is CSAARGTEAFF.

This CDR3 is CASSLGYGGSDTEAFF. Here the CDR3 DNA reads TGTGCCAGCAGCTTAGGGTATGGGGGCTCCGACACTGAAGCTTTCTTT. The gene calls are TRBV7-2 and TRBJ1-1; tentative D call: TRBD1 (6 bases). Per germline, CDR1 SGHTA and CDR2 FQGNSA. Trimming left V 1 base short and J 3 bases short, with 15 bases between. This CDR3 contains 16 residues.

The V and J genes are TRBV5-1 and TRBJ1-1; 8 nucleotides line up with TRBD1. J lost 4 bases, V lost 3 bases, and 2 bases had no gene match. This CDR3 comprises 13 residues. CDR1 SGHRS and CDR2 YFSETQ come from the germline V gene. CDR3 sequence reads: CASSSGGLTEAFF. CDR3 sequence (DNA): TGCGCCAGCAGCTCAGGGGGCCTCACTGAAGCTTTCTTT.

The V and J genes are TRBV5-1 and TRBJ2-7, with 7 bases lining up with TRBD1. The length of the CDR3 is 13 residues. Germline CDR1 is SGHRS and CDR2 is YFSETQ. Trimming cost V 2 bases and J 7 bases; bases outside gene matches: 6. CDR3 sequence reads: CASSFDRAEEQYF. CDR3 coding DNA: TGCGCCAGCAGCTTCGACAGGGCCGAAGAGCAGTACTTC. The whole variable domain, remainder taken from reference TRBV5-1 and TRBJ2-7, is KAGVTQTPRYLIKTRGQQVTLSCSPISGHRSVSWYQQTPGQGLQFLFEYFSETQRNKGNFPGRFSGRQFSNSRSEMNVSTLELGDSALYLCASSFDRAEEQYFGPGTRLTVT.

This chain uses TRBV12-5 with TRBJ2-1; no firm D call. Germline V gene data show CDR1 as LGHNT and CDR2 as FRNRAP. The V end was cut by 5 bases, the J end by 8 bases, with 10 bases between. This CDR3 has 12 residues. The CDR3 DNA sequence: TGTGCTAGTGGTCTTTCTTGGGATGAGCAGTTCTTC. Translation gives CASGLSWDEQFF.

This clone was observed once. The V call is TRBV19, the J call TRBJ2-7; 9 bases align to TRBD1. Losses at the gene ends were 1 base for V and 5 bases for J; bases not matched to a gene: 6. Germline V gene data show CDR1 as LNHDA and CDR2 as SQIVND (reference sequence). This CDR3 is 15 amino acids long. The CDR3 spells CASSIVGTGYDEQYF. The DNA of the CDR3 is TGTGCCAGTAGTATAGTCGGGACAGGGTACGACGAGCAGTACTTC.

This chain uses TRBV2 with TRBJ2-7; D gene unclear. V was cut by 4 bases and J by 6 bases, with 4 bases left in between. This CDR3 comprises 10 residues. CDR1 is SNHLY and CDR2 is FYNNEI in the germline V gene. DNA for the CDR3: TGTGCCAGCAGTGTTATCGAGCAGTACTTC. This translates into CASSVIEQYF. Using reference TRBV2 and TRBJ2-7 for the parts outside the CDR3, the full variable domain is EPEVTQTPSHQVTQMGQEVILRCVPISNHLYFYWYRQILGQKVEFLVSFYNNEISEKSEIFDDQFSVERPDGSNFTLKIRSTKLEDSAMYFCASSVIEQYFGPGTRLTVT.